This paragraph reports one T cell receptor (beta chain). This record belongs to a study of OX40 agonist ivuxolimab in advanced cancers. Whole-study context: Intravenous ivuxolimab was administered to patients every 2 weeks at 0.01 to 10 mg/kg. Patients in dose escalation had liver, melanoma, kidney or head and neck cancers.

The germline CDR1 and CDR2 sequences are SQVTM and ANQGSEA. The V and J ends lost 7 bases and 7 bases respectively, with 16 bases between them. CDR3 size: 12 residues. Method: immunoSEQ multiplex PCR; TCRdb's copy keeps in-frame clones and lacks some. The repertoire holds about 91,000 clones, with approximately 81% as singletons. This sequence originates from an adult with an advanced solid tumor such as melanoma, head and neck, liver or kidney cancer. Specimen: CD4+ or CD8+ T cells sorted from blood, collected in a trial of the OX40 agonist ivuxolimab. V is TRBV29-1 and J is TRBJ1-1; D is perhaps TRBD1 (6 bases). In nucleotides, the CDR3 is TGCAGCGCCCAGGGTGGGGGCCTTGAAGCTTTCTTT. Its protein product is CSAQGGGLEAFF.